The 17 T cell receptor beta chains below come from one sample, sequenced in a study of cytomegalovirus exposure and HLA in healthy donors. The PCR made use of 60 Vbeta and 13 Jbeta primers. This table comes from immunoSEQ multiplex PCR, and its TCRdb copy is limited to in-frame clones, with some not included. The sample contains approximately 150,000 clones, just under 85% of which appear only once. The specimen was PBMCs. The receptors were gathered from a woman aged 40-49 years in good health and CMV-seronegative.

V usage is TRBV27 and J usage is TRBJ2-1; TRBD2 matches at 12 bases. The V segment lost 7 bases and the J segment 0 bases; nucleotides outside the gene matches: 4. The CDR3 contains 16 residues. Germline CDR1 reads MNHEY; CDR2 reads SMNVEV (reference sequence). CDR3 DNA: TGTGCCAGCAAATTGACTAGCGGGGGCTCCTACAATGAGCAGTTCTTC. This gives the protein CASKLTSGGSYNEQFF.

The genes are TRBV5-1 and TRBJ1-1, with D maybe TRBD1 (6 bases). Trimming left V 4 bases short and J 4 bases short, with 14 bases between. Germline lookup yields CDR1 SGHRS and CDR2 YFSETQ. The CDR3 length is 14 residues. The CDR3 nucleotides are TGCGCCAGCAGCGCACAGGGTACTGCCACTGAAGCTTTCTTT. Protein sequence: CASSAQGTATEAFF. Full variable domain (remainder filled in from reference TRBV5-1 and TRBJ1-1): KAGVTQTPRYLIKTRGQQVTLSCSPISGHRSVSWYQQTPGQGLQFLFEYFSETQRNKGNFPGRFSGRQFSNSRSEMNVSTLELGDSALYLCASSAQGTATEAFFGQGTRLTVV.

This chain connects TRBV7-9 to TRBJ2-3; maybe TRBD1 (5 bases). The CDR3 is 11 residues long. Germline V gene sequence: CDR1 SEHNR, CDR2 FQNEAQ (reference sequence). The ends were cut back, 7 bases at V and 6 bases at J, with 8 bases in the middle. The DNA of the CDR3 is TGTGCCAGCACTAACAGGGATACGCAGTATTTT. Protein product: CASTNRDTQYF.

A few counts support this clone. The genes are TRBV19 and TRBJ2-5, with 9 bases that match TRBD1. CDR1 and CDR2 from the germline V gene are LNHDA and SQIVND (reference sequence). Trimming removed 5 bases from V and 5 bases from J; junction bases left unmatched: 9. The CDR3 covers 15 residues. CDR3: CASSLKQGASETQYF. The CDR3, as DNA: TGTGCCAGTAGTCTCAAACAGGGGGCGTCGGAGACCCAGTACTTC.

This chain joins TRBV5-6 and TRBJ2-3; D perhaps matches TRBD2 (5 bases). Trimming cost V 0 bases and J 4 bases, with 15 bases left between them. The CDR3 runs to 16 residues. Germline CDR1 SGHDT, CDR2 YYEEEE. The CDR3 sequence is CASSLGQGLLSDTQYF. The CDR3 DNA sequence: TGTGCCAGCAGCTTGGGACAAGGACTCCTCTCAGATACGCAGTATTTT. Full variable domain (outside the CDR3, taken from reference TRBV5-6 and TRBJ2-3): DAGVTQSPTHLIKTRGQQVTLRCSPKSGHDTVSWYQQALGQGPQFIFQYYEEEERQRGNFPDRFSGHQFPNYSSELNVNALLLGDSALYLCASSLGQGLLSDTQYFGPGTRLTVL.

The rearrangement links TRBV27 to TRBJ1-5; 7 bases fit TRBD1. The length of the CDR3 is 17 residues. Unmatched junction bases numbered 19, after V lost 11 bases and J lost 3 bases. Germline loops: CDR1 MNHEY, CDR2 SMNVEV (reference sequence). The CDR3 bases are TGTGCCGGGGATGGCGGGACAGACGACCTTAACAATCAGCCCCAGCATTTT. Translated, it gives CAGDGGTDDLNNQPQHF.

The gene calls are TRBV6-1 and TRBJ1-2; no firm D call. The CDR3 extends over 15 amino acids. Germline CDR1 is MNHNS and CDR2 is SASEGT. Trimming cost V 5 bases and J 3 bases, with 16 bases left between them. The CDR3 region is CASSLTLEDHYGYTF. Written as DNA, the CDR3 is TGTGCCAGCAGTTTGACGTTGGAGGACCACTATGGCTACACCTTC.

CDR3 sequence reads: CASSIVRTGSESGYTF. The DNA for the CDR3 is TGTGCCAGCAGCATAGTCCGGACAGGGTCTGAGAGTGGCTACACCTTC. The chain carries TRBV11-2 and TRBJ1-2; TRBD1 agrees at 8 bases. Germline CDR1 and CDR2: SGHAT and FQNNGV. V dropped 5 bases and J dropped 7; count of bases not matched to a gene: 15. The CDR3 contains 16 residues.

The chain employs TRBV5-6 and TRBJ2-1, with TRBD1 identical over 9 bases. Germline CDR1 and CDR2: SGHDT and YYEEEE. The CDR3 spans 19 residues. The junction had 18 bases not matched to a gene; V was cut back by 5 bases and J by 3 bases. This CDR3 is CASSGSEGQGSSVYNEQFF. DNA for the CDR3: TGTGCCAGCAGTGGGTCGGAGGGACAGGGATCCTCGGTCTACAATGAGCAGTTCTTC.

The rearrangement uses TRBV5-6 and TRBJ1-5; 9 bases map to TRBD1. V was clipped by 4 bases and J by 11 bases; unmatched bases: 16. The CDR3 covers 16 residues. Germline-derived CDR1 and CDR2 are SGHDT and YYEEEE. The CDR3 nucleotides are TGTGCCAGCAGCCTATTCCCCCCGGGACAGGGAAGGGCCCAGCATTTT. The encoded protein is CASSLFPPGQGRAQHF.

This clone has a single count. This chain connects TRBV19 to TRBJ1-6; 11 bases agree with TRBD1. CDR1 and CDR2 (germline): LNHDA, SQIVND (reference sequence). V gave up 8 bases and J gave up 14 bases; unmatched junction bases: 8. This CDR3 has 13 amino acids. CDR3 amino acids: CASWTGGAGSLHF. The CDR3 nucleotides are TGTGCCAGTTGGACAGGGGGCGCGGGATCCCTCCACTTT. Full variable domain (missing parts from reference TRBV19 and TRBJ1-6): DGGITQSPKYLFRKEGQNVTLSCEQNLNHDAMYWYRQDPGQGLRLIYYSQIVNDFQKGDIAEGYSVSREKKESFPLTVTSAQKNPTAFYLCASWTGGAGSLHFGNGTRLTVT.

This chain connects TRBV19 to TRBJ2-3, with 9 bases that match TRBD2. This CDR3 is 18 amino acids long. CDR1 and CDR2 from the germline V gene are LNHDA and SQIVND (reference sequence). The ends lost 7 bases at V and 2 bases at J; junction bases unmatched: 16. CDR3 residues: CASTRKLAGASYTDTQYF. The CDR3, as DNA: TGTGCCAGTACCCGAAAGTTAGCGGGAGCAAGTTACACAGATACGCAGTATTTT.

The V call is TRBV7-2, the J call TRBJ1-4, with TRBD1 as a possible D gene (5 bases). The length of the CDR3 is 14 residues. Germline V CDR1 and CDR2: SGHTA, FQGNSA. The V and J ends lost 1 base and 7 bases respectively, with 10 bases between them. The CDR3 region has the DNA TGTGCCAGCAGCTTAGAGCGGGGGGGTGAAAAACTGTTTTTT. Translated, it gives CASSLERGGEKLFF. Full variable domain (missing parts from reference TRBV7-2 and TRBJ1-4): GAGVSQSPSNKVTEKGKDVELRCDPISGHTALYWYRQSLGQGLEFLIYFQGNSAPDKSGLPSDRFSAERTGGSVSTLTIQRTQQEDSAVYLCASSLERGGEKLFFGSGTQLSVL.

The chain is built from TRBV27 and TRBJ2-7; the match to TRBD1 covers 9 bases. J lost 5 bases, V lost 2 bases, and 1 base had no gene match. This CDR3 has 13 amino acids. Germline V gene sequence: CDR1 MNHEY, CDR2 SMNVEV (reference sequence). CDR3 coding DNA: TGTGCCAGCAGTTTACGACAGGGGGACGAGCAGTACTTC. Protein sequence: CASSLRQGDEQYF.

This clone appeared once. The gene calls are TRBV5-1 and TRBJ2-7; TRBD1 might be the D (5 bases). The CDR3 is 13 amino acids. Looked up from germline, CDR1 is SGHRS and CDR2 is YFSETQ. Trimming took off 5 bases at V and 2 bases at J, with 11 bases between the two ends. CDR3 residues: CASRLQEPYEQYF. CDR3 nucleotides: TGCGCCAGCAGACTACAGGAGCCCTACGAGCAGTACTTC. Looking up the rest from reference TRBV5-1 and TRBJ2-7 gives the full variable domain: KAGVTQTPRYLIKTRGQQVTLSCSPISGHRSVSWYQQTPGQGLQFLFEYFSETQRNKGNFPGRFSGRQFSNSRSEMNVSTLELGDSALYLCASRLQEPYEQYFGPGTRLTVT.

The chain carries TRBV5-6 and TRBJ2-3; D remains unclear. The germline V and J ends were trimmed by 0 bases and 4 bases, with 15 bases remaining between them. This CDR3 has 16 amino acids. The germline gives CDR1 SGHDT, CDR2 YYEEEE. CDR3 nucleotide sequence: TGTGCCAGCAGCTTGGTTCCAAGCCTGAACCCAGATACGCAGTATTTT. As protein: CASSLVPSLNPDTQYF. The variable domain in full, completed from reference TRBV5-6 and TRBJ2-3, reads DAGVTQSPTHLIKTRGQQVTLRCSPKSGHDTVSWYQQALGQGPQFIFQYYEEEERQRGNFPDRFSGHQFPNYSSELNVNALLLGDSALYLCASSLVPSLNPDTQYFGPGTRLTVL.

The J gene is TRBJ2-3, the V gene TRBV14; D is unresolved. Germline CDR1 is SGHDN and CDR2 is FVKESK. Trimming removed 1 base from V and 2 bases from J, with 13 bases in between. The CDR3 sequence is 16 residues long. CDR3 coding DNA: TGTGCCAGCAGCCAAGGTTACCTAAAAACCACAGATACGCAGTATTTT. It yields the protein CASSQGYLKTTDTQYF.